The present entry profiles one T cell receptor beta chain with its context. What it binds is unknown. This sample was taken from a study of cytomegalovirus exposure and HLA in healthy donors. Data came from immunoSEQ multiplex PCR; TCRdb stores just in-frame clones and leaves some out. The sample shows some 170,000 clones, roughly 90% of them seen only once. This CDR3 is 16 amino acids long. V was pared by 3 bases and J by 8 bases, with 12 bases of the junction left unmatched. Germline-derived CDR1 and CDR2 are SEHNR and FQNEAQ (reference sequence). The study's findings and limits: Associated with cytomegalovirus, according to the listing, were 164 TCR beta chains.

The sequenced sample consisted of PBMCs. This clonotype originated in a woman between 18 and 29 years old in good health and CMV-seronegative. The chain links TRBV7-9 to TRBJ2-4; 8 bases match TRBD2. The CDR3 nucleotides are TGTGCCAGCAGCTTGCCCCTTAGCGGGAATCGGGACATTCAGTACTTC. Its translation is CASSLPLSGNRDIQYF.